The 25 T cell receptor beta chains in this list originate from one sample, sequenced in a study of T cells after yellow fever vaccination. One entry per CDR3 protein, called by TCRdb with MiXCR from the 5' RACE reads. The table has under 200,000 distinct CDR3 sequences, around 7% seen once. This material consisted of CD4+ T cells sorted from PBMCs, taken less than 6 days after the first yellow fever vaccination. Receptor source: a man in his late teens or twenties who received the YFV17D yellow fever vaccine.

The CDR3 here is CSAREVGRGEQFF. The CDR3 bases are TGCAGTGCTAGAGAGGTTGGGAGAGGGGAGCAGTTCTTC. The chain carries TRBV20-1 and TRBJ2-1, with D perhaps TRBD2 (5 bases). The germline V gene has CDR1 DFQATT and CDR2 SNEGSKA (reference sequence). There are 13 residues in the CDR3. The ends were cut back, 0 bases at V and 10 bases at J, with 13 bases in the middle.

This clonotype was seen only a few times. The gene calls are TRBV6-5 and TRBJ1-6; tentative D call: TRBD1 (5 bases). Trimming took off 3 bases at V and 8 bases at J, with 11 bases between the two ends. CDR3 length: 14 residues. CDR1 and CDR2 from the germline V gene are MNHEY and SVGAGI. Here the CDR3 DNA reads TGTGCCAGCAGTTATCGCGGGGACTATTCACCCCTCCACTTT. As protein: CASSYRGDYSPLHF.

The table lists this clonotype with many counts. V usage is TRBV7-2 and J usage is TRBJ1-1; D is possibly TRBD1 (5 bases). The CDR3 runs to 13 residues. Between the trimmed V and J ends, which lost 6 bases and 5 bases, there was a span of 13 bases. CDR1 SGHTA and CDR2 FQGNSA come from the germline V gene. In DNA, the CDR3 is TGTGCCAGCAGTTCTATCAGGGATACTGAAGCTTTCTTT. Amino acid sequence: CASSSIRDTEAFF.

There are many counts of this clonotype. V usage is TRBV9 and J usage is TRBJ1-1, with D maybe TRBD1 (5 bases). Germline V gene data show CDR1 as SGDLS and CDR2 as YYNGEE. V dropped 4 bases and J dropped 5 bases, with 15 bases sitting between them. The CDR3 consists of 14 residues. CDR3 in DNA: TGTGCCAGCAGCCCCACAGGTAGGGTGACTGAAGCTTTCTTT. Its translation: CASSPTGRVTEAFF.

This clonotype was counted at least ten times. This rearrangement joins TRBV6-5 to TRBJ1-1; D is unresolved. Trimming pared 2 bases from V and 1 base from J, leaving 5 bases between. The CDR3 loop spans 13 amino acids. The germline V gene encodes CDR1 MNHEY and CDR2 SVGAGI. The DNA of the CDR3 is TGTGCCAGCAGTTACAGGAGGAACACTGAAGCTTTCTTT. Residues: CASSYRRNTEAFF.

This chain uses TRBV12-3 or TRBV12-4 with TRBJ1-2, with D hard to call. The CDR3 has 13 residues. Trimming took 6 bases from V and 6 from J, leaving 14 bases between them. The CDR3 loop reads CASSSRRGNGYTF. The CDR3 DNA reads TGTGCCAGCAGCTCACGTCGGGGAAATGGCTACACCTTC.

This clonotype was counted at least ten times. The V and J genes are TRBV7-2 and TRBJ2-1; D tentatively reads TRBD1 or TRBD2 (6 bases each). V was trimmed by 5 bases and J by 9 bases, leaving 14 bases between them. Germline V gives CDR1 SGHTA, CDR2 FQGNSA. There are 13 residues in the CDR3. The CDR3 sequence is CASSGAGGPEQFF. The CDR3 nucleotides read TGTGCCAGCAGCGGAGCTGGGGGGCCTGAGCAGTTCTTC.

Worth noting for this clonotype: A read error may explain this, as a much larger clone is one base away. V gene TRBV20-1 combines with J gene TRBJ2-1, with D possibly being TRBD2 (7 bases). Germline values: CDR1 DFQATT, CDR2 SNEGSKA (reference sequence). The CDR3 is 14 residues long. The germline V and J ends were trimmed by 1 base and 8 bases, with 15 bases remaining between them. Here the CDR3 reads CSARAGGGRDEQFF. Written as DNA, the CDR3 is TGCAGTGCTAGAGCGGGGGGCGGCCGGGATGAGCAGTTCTTC.

This chain's CDR3 is CASSEGLAGMVIQYF. CDR3 sequence (DNA): TGTGCCAGCAGTGAAGGACTAGCGGGGATGGTCATTCAGTACTTC. The chain links TRBV6-1 to TRBJ2-4, with 11 bases aligning to TRBD2. The CDR3 spans 15 residues. Per germline, CDR1 MNHNS and CDR2 SASEGT. The ends lost 1 base at V and 9 bases at J; junction bases unmatched: 5.

This clonotype was seen many times. The rearrangement uses TRBV28 and TRBJ1-4, with D uncertain. Germline V lookup: CDR1 MDHEN, CDR2 SYDVKM. Trimming removed 5 bases from V and 0 bases from J, with 1 base in between. The CDR3 is 12 amino acids. In DNA form, the CDR3 reads TGTGCCAGCAGTGCAACTAATGAAAAACTGTTTTTT. Translation: CASSATNEKLFF.

The chain carries TRBV7-2 and TRBJ1-1; D remains unclear. Germline CDR1 is SGHTA and CDR2 is FQGNSA. The CDR3 covers 15 residues. Trimming cost V 5 bases and J 0 bases, with 13 bases left between them. In DNA, the CDR3 is TGTGCCAGCAGCCCCCGGCAGTACATGAACACTGAAGCTTTCTTT. Residues: CASSPRQYMNTEAFF.

The chain uses TRBV27 and TRBJ2-4, with D tentatively TRBD1 (6 bases). Trimming shortened V by 2 bases and J by 1 base, and 15 bases separated the two germline ends. The CDR3 extends over 17 amino acids. Germline V CDR1 and CDR2: MNHEY, SMNVEV (reference sequence). The CDR3 nucleotides are TGTGCCAGCAGTTTAATGGAAGGGGGACCCGCCAAAAACATTCAGTACTTC. It yields the protein CASSLMEGGPAKNIQYF.

As concerns this clonotype: The junction departs from the called germline gene at one end, perhaps through a read error. V and J are TRBV15 and TRBJ2-7, with D possibly matching TRBD1 (6 bases). Germline V gives CDR1 LNHNV, CDR2 YYDKDF (reference sequence). The CDR3 sequence is 14 residues long. The CDR3 nucleotides are TGTACCACCAGCAGAGATAGGGGGTCCTACGAGCAGTACTTC. Protein product: CTTSRDRGSYEQYF.

This clonotype has at least ten counts. The chain links TRBV29-1 to TRBJ2-5, with D unclear. V was trimmed by 7 bases and J by 1 base, leaving 7 bases between them. CDR1 is SQVTM and CDR2 is ANQGSEA in the germline V gene. The length of the CDR3 is 11 residues. The CDR3 sequence is CSADPQETQYF. CDR3 coding DNA: TGCAGCGCGGACCCCCAAGAGACCCAGTACTTC.

V is TRBV5-4 and J is TRBJ2-5; D may correspond to TRBD1 or TRBD2 (6 bases each). V lost 0 bases and J lost 0, with 9 bases in between. This CDR3 has 15 amino acids. CDR1 is SGHNT and CDR2 is YYREEE in the germline V gene (reference sequence). The CDR3 DNA sequence: TGTGCCAGCAGCTTGGGGGGGGCGGACCAAGAGACCCAGTACTTC. Encoded protein: CASSLGGADQETQYF.

The CDR3 DNA sequence: TGTGCCAGCAGCTTAGGTCCTGGAAACACCATATATTTT. This encodes CASSLGPGNTIYF. This chain connects TRBV7-3 to TRBJ1-3; D remains ambiguous. V was pared by 2 bases and J by 2 bases, with 4 bases between. Germline CDR1 is SGHTA and CDR2 is FQGTGA. This CDR3 is 13 amino acids long.

This clonotype was found many times. The J gene is TRBJ2-5, the V gene TRBV7-2, with 12 bases identical to TRBD1. CDR3 length: 15 residues. Germline CDR1 SGHTA, CDR2 FQGNSA. V gave up 5 bases and J gave up 4 bases; unmatched junction bases: 5. The CDR3 region has the DNA TGTGCCAGCAGCCTGGGACAGGGGGCAGGAGAGACCCAGTACTTC. This encodes CASSLGQGAGETQYF.

The V gene is TRBV7-3, the J gene TRBJ2-3; TRBD2 might be the D (5 bases). The CDR3 consists of 14 residues. The germline gives CDR1 SGHTA, CDR2 FQGTGA. The V gene lost 5 bases and the J gene lost 4 bases, with 13 bases spanning the gap. The CDR3 region has the DNA TGTGCCAGCAGCCCCGGAAGGGAGCCAGATACGCAGTATTTT. It specifies CASSPGREPDTQYF.

The rearrangement uses TRBV27 and TRBJ2-5; 14 positions agree with TRBD2. With V trimmed by 4 bases and J by 5 bases, 6 bases remained unmatched. The CDR3 sequence is 16 residues long. Germline V gene sequence: CDR1 MNHEY, CDR2 SMNVEV (reference sequence). The CDR3 DNA follows: TGTGCCAGCAGTTCCGGACTAGCGGGGGGCTTGGAGACCCAGTACTTC. Amino acid sequence: CASSSGLAGGLETQYF.

This clonotype was recorded at least ten times. The chain couples TRBV20-1 to TRBJ2-5; D gene ambiguous. CDR1 and CDR2 from the germline V gene are DFQATT and SNEGSKA (reference sequence). Trimming took 4 bases from V and 1 from J, leaving 10 bases between them. This CDR3 comprises 13 residues. The CDR3 loop reads CSATRPLQETQYF. The CDR3 nucleotides are TGCAGTGCTACGAGGCCGCTCCAAGAGACCCAGTACTTC.

This clonotype was observed at least ten times. The CDR3 nucleotides read TGTGCCAGCAGTGAAATGGACAGCAGCCGAGAGACCCAGTACTTC. Encoded protein: CASSEMDSSRETQYF. This chain links TRBV6-1 with TRBJ2-5; maybe TRBD1 (6 bases). The CDR3 consists of 15 residues. V shed 2 bases and J shed 4 bases, with 14 bases lying between them. Germline CDR1 MNHNS, CDR2 SASEGT.

The J gene is TRBJ2-3, the V gene TRBV3-1, with TRBD2 matching 7 bases. The CDR3 loop spans 15 amino acids. Trimming took 7 bases from V and 7 from J; bases not matched to a gene: 14. Germline assignment: CDR1 LGHDT and CDR2 YNNKEL (reference sequence). The CDR3 DNA reads as TGTGCCAGCACCAAAGGGGTACCGGGGGGATATACGCAGTATTTT. Protein sequence: CASTKGVPGGYTQYF.

This clonotype appeared many times. The V call is TRBV5-1, the J call TRBJ1-1; 8 bases align to TRBD1. Germline V lookup: CDR1 SGHRS, CDR2 YFSETQ. This CDR3 is 15 amino acids long. V dropped 6 bases and J dropped 4; count of bases not matched to a gene: 11. In DNA, the CDR3 is TGCGCCAGCACCTACCAGGGGGCCGTAACCACTGAAGCTTTCTTT. Its translation is CASTYQGAVTTEAFF.

This clonotype was observed many times. This chain uses TRBV2 with TRBJ1-2; 7 bases align to TRBD1. From germline, CDR1 is SNHLY and CDR2 FYNNEI. The CDR3 extends over 13 amino acids. V was clipped by 6 bases and J by 6 bases; unmatched bases: 7. Here the CDR3 reads CASRDDRVDGYTF. CDR3 bases: TGTGCCAGCAGAGACGACAGGGTAGATGGCTACACCTTC.

This clonotype has at least ten counts. The rearrangement links TRBV7-8 to TRBJ2-3; TRBD2 aligns across 8 bases. The CDR3 has 16 residues. In germline, CDR1 is SGHVS, CDR2 FQNEAQ. The V segment lost 4 bases and the J segment 2 bases; nucleotides outside the gene matches: 8. The chain's CDR3 is CASSSFSGALTDTQYF. CDR3 nucleotide sequence: TGTGCCAGCAGCTCCTTTAGCGGGGCTCTCACAGATACGCAGTATTTT.